This T cell receptor (beta chain) was identified in a study of blood T cell repertoires in COVID-19. About the study: COVID-19 samples, acute and convalescent, were from the United States, Italy and Spain. The analysed material was cDNA or gDNA that came from T cells, B-cell-depleted T cells, or PBMCs.

Germline values: CDR1 SQVTM, CDR2 ANQGSEA. This CDR3 contains 14 residues. V lost 6 bases to trimming and J lost 5 bases; unmatched junction nucleotides: 12. As processed by the authors: Amplification with reference gene primers provided the estimates of nucleated cell counts. This table comes from immunoSEQ multiplex PCR, and its TCRdb copy is limited to in-frame clones, with some not included. Clonal size and the V and J genes are those of that table, whereas D and trimming came from the DNA. Of 130,000 to 150,000 clones in the sample, approximately 80% were seen once. The sequencing input was peripheral blood. This receptor was taken from a human donor in a cohort sampled during active COVID-19. The chain is built from TRBV29-1 and TRBJ2-7; 8 bases agree with TRBD1. Here the CDR3 reads CSVDRGSVGNEQYF. The CDR3 DNA sequence: TGCAGCGTAGACAGGGGCTCCGTTGGGAACGAGCAGTACTTC.